The clone carrying this TCR beta chain was recorded only once. This table comes from immunoSEQ multiplex PCR, and its TCRdb copy is limited to in-frame clones, with some not included. There are roughly 390,000 clones in the sample; around 87% occur only once, and about 10% lies in the top ten. The sample originates from a study of blood T cell repertoires in COVID-19. Turning to the study itself: Whether acute or convalescent, the COVID-19 samples came from the United States, Italy and Spain. Sources were T cells, B-cell-depleted T cells, or PBMCs; the material itself was cDNA or gDNA.

V was pared by 4 bases and J by 0 bases, with 4 bases of the junction left unmatched. The CDR3 loop spans 16 amino acids. Germline CDR1 LGHDT, CDR2 YNNKEL (reference sequence). What was sequenced was peripheral blood. This rearrangement joins TRBV3-1 (or the pseudogene TRBV3-2) to TRBJ2-2; TRBD2 matches 8 bases. This clonotype originated in a young woman with COVID-19, enrolled during active disease. The CDR3 here is CASSRPAGANTGELFF. The CDR3 nucleotides read TGTGCCAGCAGCCGCCCAGCGGGAGCGAACACCGGGGAGCTGTTTTTT.